The present entry profiles one T cell receptor beta chain with its context. The antigen is unknown. The CDR3 spans 14 residues. Germline V gives CDR1 SGHRS, CDR2 YFSETQ. V shed 4 bases, J shed 4 bases, and the junction held 6 bases outside the gene matches. The data originate from a study of T cells after yellow fever vaccination. Overall study results and limits: The secondary response was weaker, and its peak arrived faster, on day 5 versus 15.

TCRdb itself ran the 5' RACE reads through MiXCR, one entry per CDR3 protein. The sample lists 450,000 to 600,000 distinct CDR3 sequences, approximately 16% occurring once. The starting material was PBMCs, obtained around 5 days after the first yellow fever vaccination. The J gene is TRBJ2-3, the V gene TRBV5-1; 7 bases match TRBD2. This receptor was taken from a man aged 18 to 30 who received the YFV17D yellow fever vaccine. CDR3 sequence: CASSMGAGPDTQYF. The DNA of the CDR3 is TGCGCCAGCAGCATGGGAGCGGGGCCAGATACGCAGTATTTT.